This T cell receptor (beta chain) was observed in a study of PD-1 blockade in classical Hodgkin lymphoma. Time point indicated: cycle 4 day 1 (C4D1), after more than five weeks of nivolumab. Relapses following autologous stem cell transplantation were seen in all patients, with brentuximab vedotin exposure varying. Here immunoSEQ multiplex PCR was the method, and the copy in TCRdb shows in-frame clones only, minus some. The sample comprises just under 40,000 clones, more than 60% of which are singletons, and around 9.5% rests with the top ten. This CDR3 comprises 15 residues. Germline CDR1 is LGHNA and CDR2 is YSLEER. V lost 0 bases to trimming and J lost 7 bases, with 12 bases between them.

This sample comprised peripheral blood mononuclear cells (PBMCs), obtained before the fourth cycle of nivolumab. This clonotype originated in a human donor with classical Hodgkin lymphoma. This rearrangement joins TRBV4-3 to TRBJ2-2, with D perhaps matching TRBD1 (6 bases). CDR3 residues: CASSQEVGGVGELFF. CDR3 DNA sequence: TGCGCCAGCAGCCAAGAAGTAGGGGGAGTCGGGGAGCTGTTTTTT.